This paragraph reports one T cell receptor (beta chain). The antigen remains undetermined. A much bigger clone sits one base away, suggesting this may be a read error. Preparation of the TCRbeta library was carried out with unique molecular identifiers. Each CDR3 protein gets one entry after TCRdb re-called the PCR reads with MiXCR. The sample includes fewer than 350,000 distinct CDR3 sequences, around a tenth of them seen just once. Germline CDR1 is SGHVS and CDR2 is FQNEAQ. This CDR3 contains 15 residues. J was trimmed by 7 bases and V by 5 bases; bases with no gene match: 3. This entry belongs to a study of T-cell reconstitution after alpha-beta-depleted transplantation in children. Study findings and constraints: Several patients had high TCRbeta diversity at day 60; it came from surviving recipient T cells and thymic progenitors.

The material was peripheral blood, obtained 180 days after TCRalphabeta/CD19-depleted stem cell transplant. J is TRBJ2-1 and V is TRBV7-8; 15 bases align to TRBD2. The TCR comes from a male patient under 10 years old who had a stem cell transplant for chronic granulomatous disease, so the T cells may come from the graft donor. The CDR3 DNA is TGTGCCAGCAGCCGGACTAGCGGGAGGGTTAATGAGCAGTTCTTC. Protein sequence: CASSRTSGRVNEQFF.